This T cell receptor beta chain originates from a study of beta chain features in type 1 diabetes. The study reverse transcribed the entire isolated RNA, so it sequenced expressed TCRB transcripts. Sequencing was performed with immunoSEQ multiplex PCR; in TCRdb, only in-frame clones are kept and a portion is missing. The table includes around 500,000 clones, about an eighth detected once. V was clipped by 1 base and J by 10 bases, with 12 bases between them. Per germline, CDR1 MGHRA and CDR2 YSYEKL. The CDR3 contains 13 residues. This clone appeared a few times. The chain employs TRBV4-1 and TRBJ2-3; D gene unclear. The source material was naive CD4+ T cells from blood. The clonotype originates from a young woman in good health. In DNA, the CDR3 is TGCGCCAGCAGCCAAGCCATCGTCACTCCGCAGTATTTT. Amino acid sequence: CASSQAIVTPQYF.